This is a list of T cell receptor beta chains from one sample in a study of early T cells in non-severe SARS-CoV-2 infection. MiXCR, run by TCRdb on the 5' RACE reads, gives a single entry per CDR3 protein. The table lists approximately 84,000 distinct CDR3 sequences, 13% of them singletons. Specimen: whole blood. The receptors were sampled from an adult who was a healthcare worker with PCR-confirmed SARS-CoV-2 infection or an uninfected control (not recorded which). Both conserved end residues are part of each CDR3. D genes are given only for firm matches. Some rows have no size entry. The others give once, few or many, or a class for an expanded clone.

DNA: TGTGCCAGCAGCCCCAGCCGACAGGAGAACTATGGCTACACCTTC
CDR3: CASSPSRQENYGYTF
D: NA
size: many
J: TRBJ1-2
V: TRBV7-8

DNA: TGTGCCAGCAGCCTCAAACGGGGGGCCCTCATGAACACTGAAGCTTTCTTT
CDR3: CASSLKRGALMNTEAFF
D: NA
size: few
J: TRBJ1-1
V: TRBV5-8

DNA: TGTGCCAGCTCACCAGGCATTGCCCAGCATTTT
CDR3: CASSPGIAQHF
D: NA
size: few
J: TRBJ1-5
V: TRBV18

DNA: TGCGCCAGCAGCCGTGGTGGGGGAAACACTGAAGCTTTCTTT
CDR3: CASSRGGGNTEAFF
D: NA
size: few
J: TRBJ1-1
V: TRBV4-1

DNA: TGTGCCAGCAGTTACGGGCGGAGCTCCTACAATGAGCAGTTCTTC
CDR3: CASSYGRSSYNEQFF
D: NA
size: few
J: TRBJ2-1
V: TRBV6-2/TRBV6-3

DNA: TGTGCCAGCAGCCCCCGCCACCGGACAGGGGGCTATAGCAATCAGCCCCAGCATTTT
CDR3: CASSPRHRTGGYSNQPQHF
D: TRBD1
size: NA
J: TRBJ1-5
V: TRBV7-3

DNA: TGTGCCACCAGTGACCGGAGCAAAAAGTCTGGTACGCAGTATTTT
CDR3: CATSDRSKKSGTQYF
D: NA
size: few
J: TRBJ2-3
V: TRBV24-1

DNA: TGTGCCAGCAGCCCAGCGGGGGCGCAGTATTTT
CDR3: CASSPAGAQYF
D: TRBD2
size: few
J: TRBJ2-3
V: TRBV7-9

DNA: TGTGCCACCAGCAGAGACCCGAGAACCACCTACAATGAGCAGTTCTTC
CDR3: CATSRDPRTTYNEQFF
D: NA
size: few
J: TRBJ2-1
V: TRBV15

DNA: TGTGCCAGCAGCCACGCGGAGGACACTGAAGCTTTCTTT
CDR3: CASSHAEDTEAFF
D: NA
size: many
J: TRBJ1-1
V: TRBV7-6

DNA: TGCGCCAGCAGCTTGGGGACAGGCTCGGGCCTGGATTCACCCCTCCACTTT
CDR3: CASSLGTGSGLDSPLHF
D: TRBD1
size: NA
J: TRBJ1-6
V: TRBV5-1

DNA: TGTGCTAGTGGTTTGGAGACACCGCCGGATACGCAGTATTTT
CDR3: CASGLETPPDTQYF
D: NA
size: many
J: TRBJ2-3
V: TRBV12-5

DNA: TGTGCCATCAGTGAGTCAGGCTGGCAGTATTTT
CDR3: CAISESGWQYF
D: NA
size: NA
J: TRBJ2-3
V: TRBV10-3